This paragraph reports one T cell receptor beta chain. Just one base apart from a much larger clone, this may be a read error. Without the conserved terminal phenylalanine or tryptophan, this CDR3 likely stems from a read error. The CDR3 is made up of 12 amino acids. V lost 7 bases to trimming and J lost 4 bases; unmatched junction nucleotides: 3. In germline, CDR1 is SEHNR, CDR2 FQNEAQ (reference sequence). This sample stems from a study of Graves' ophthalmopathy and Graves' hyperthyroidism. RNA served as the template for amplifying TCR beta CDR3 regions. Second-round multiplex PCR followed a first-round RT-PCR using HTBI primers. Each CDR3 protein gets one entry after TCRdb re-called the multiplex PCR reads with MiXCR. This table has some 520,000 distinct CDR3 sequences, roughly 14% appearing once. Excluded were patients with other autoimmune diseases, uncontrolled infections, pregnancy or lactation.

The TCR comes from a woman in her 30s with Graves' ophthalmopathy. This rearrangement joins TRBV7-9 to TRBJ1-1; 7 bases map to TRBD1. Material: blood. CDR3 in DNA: TGTGCCAGCACTTCAGGGGGCACTGAAGCTTTCTAT. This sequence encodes CASTSGGTEAFY.